Below, 25 T cell receptor beta chains from the same sample are listed, as sequenced in a study of CXCR3-negative and CXCR3-positive naive CD8 T cells. The method, 5' RACE with UMI labels, was used to prepare the TRB cDNA libraries. TCRdb reprocessed the 5' RACE reads and stores each CDR3 protein as one record, lacking DNA. The sample table sets out 120,000 to 150,000 distinct CDR3 sequences. Study results and limitations: Naive cells that were CXCR3-positive had more hydrophobic TRB CDR3s (compared with CXCR3-negative naive cells).

Their antigen targets remain unknown. The material sequenced was naive CXCR3+ CD8+ T cells from blood. Described subset: CD45RO-CCR7+CD27+CD95- naive CD8+ T cells expressing CXCR3 (TNR3+). The receptors were sampled from a human donor in good health. Some clones in this sample may be carry-over from other donors' samples.

CDR3 loop: CASSSPMNTEAFF. This chain joins TRBV7-9 and TRBJ1-1. The CDR3 covers 13 residues. Germline CDR1 SEHNR, CDR2 FQNEAQ (reference sequence).

This chain uses TRBV29-1 with TRBJ2-5; the TCRdb D gene call, TRBD1, has no DNA to confirm it. The CDR3 spans 16 residues. Germline V gene lookup returns CDR1 SQVTM and CDR2 ANQGSEA. The CDR3 loop reads CSVPPNAGSHQETQYF.

The chain combines TRBV19 with TRBJ2-1; no DNA is available, so the TRBD2 call from TCRdb remains unchecked. The CDR3 consists of 15 residues. Looked up from germline, CDR1 is LNHDA and CDR2 is SQIVND (reference sequence). CDR3 sequence reads: CASRVATRASDEQFF.

V gene TRBV12-3 or TRBV12-4 combines with J gene TRBJ2-3; TCRdb names TRBD2, which stays unverified in the absence of DNA. The CDR3 extends over 15 amino acids. The CDR3 sequence is CASRGTSGGRDTQYF.

The rearrangement uses TRBV6-2 or TRBV6-3 and TRBJ1-1; TCRdb picks TRBD1, but there is no DNA to check that call. Per the germline V gene, CDR1 is MNHEY and CDR2 is SVGEGT. This CDR3 comprises 13 residues. CDR3 protein: CASSYSGGTEAFF.

This chain joins TRBV27 and TRBJ1-5; TCRdb proposes TRBD1, but this gene call is untestable without DNA. Germline values: CDR1 MNHEY, CDR2 SMNVEV (reference sequence). The CDR3 length is 14 residues. CDR3 region: CASSSQTGVQPQHF.

The chain recombines TRBV6-4 with TRBJ2-3; with no DNA, the TCRdb D assignment of TRBD2 cannot be verified. This CDR3 spans 16 amino acids. Germline CDR1 and CDR2: MRHNA and SNTAGT. Here the CDR3 reads CASSDSSGGATDTQYF.

The genes are TRBV5-1 and TRBJ2-7; TCRdb returns TRBD1, unconfirmable since there is no DNA. Germline V gene data show CDR1 as SGHRS and CDR2 as YFSETQ. The CDR3 loop spans 14 amino acids. CDR3 region: CASSIGTGGYEQYF.

This chain links TRBV7-7 with TRBJ2-6. Germline V gives CDR1 SSHAT, CDR2 FNYEAQ (reference sequence). The CDR3 runs 17 residues. CDR3: CASSRFLGSSGANVLTF.

The J gene is TRBJ2-1, the V gene TRBV2; TCRdb picks TRBD2, but there is no DNA to check that call. The CDR3 extends over 15 amino acids. CDR1 SNHLY and CDR2 FYNNEI come from the germline V gene. The CDR3 region is CASSEPPSGYNEQFF.

The J gene is TRBJ2-2, the V gene TRBV9; TCRdb gives TRBD2 as the D gene, but with no DNA this cannot be confirmed. CDR1 and CDR2 from the germline V gene are SGDLS and YYNGEE. The CDR3 length is 16 residues. This CDR3 reads CASSASGGPNTGELFF.

V gene TRBV11-1 combines with J gene TRBJ2-4; as DNA is missing, the TRBD2 call by TCRdb cannot be tested. Germline V gene sequence: CDR1 SGHAT, CDR2 FQDESV (reference sequence). There are 15 residues in the CDR3. The CDR3 region is CASSPVRDLENIQYF.

V gene TRBV24-1 combines with J gene TRBJ1-5; lacking DNA, the TRBD1 call made by TCRdb goes unchecked. Germline CDR1 reads KGHDR; CDR2 reads SFDVKD. The CDR3 is 13 residues long. The CDR3 is CATSDQDRQPQHF.

The V and J genes are TRBV29-1 and TRBJ1-2; TCRdb designates TRBD1, a call that cannot be tested without DNA. The length of the CDR3 is 11 residues. Germline assignment: CDR1 SQVTM and CDR2 ANQGSEA. The CDR3: CSVVRQGHIYF.

The genes are TRBV12-3 or TRBV12-4 and TRBJ2-3; TCRdb designates TRBD1, a call that cannot be tested without DNA. The CDR3 loop spans 16 amino acids. This chain's CDR3 is CASSPLPRQGTDTQYF.

The chain has TRBV5-1 and TRBJ1-1; the TRBD1 assignment by TCRdb is unverifiable without DNA. This CDR3 has 18 amino acids. Germline V gives CDR1 SGHRS, CDR2 YFSETQ. The CDR3 is CASSLGDRGSTMNTEAFF. The full variable domain, its missing parts supplied by reference TRBV5-1 and TRBJ1-1, is KAGVTQTPRYLIKTRGQQVTLSCSPISGHRSVSWYQQTPGQGLQFLFEYFSETQRNKGNFPGRFSGRQFSNSRSEMNVSTLELGDSALYLCASSLGDRGSTMNTEAFFGQGTRLTVV.

The chain joins TRBV29-1 to TRBJ2-4; TCRdb returns TRBD1, unconfirmable since there is no DNA. The CDR3 is 15 residues long. The germline gives CDR1 SQVTM, CDR2 ANQGSEA. This CDR3 reads CSVVGVSTGGNIQYF.

CDR3: CASSLRGMNSYEQYF. The gene calls are TRBV28 and TRBJ2-7; TCRdb gives TRBD1 as the D gene, but with no DNA this cannot be confirmed. This CDR3 is built from 15 residues. CDR1 is MDHEN and CDR2 is SYDVKM in the germline V gene.

This CDR3 is CASSAGGGASYEQYF. The chain carries TRBV7-9 and TRBJ2-7; lacking DNA, the TRBD1 call made by TCRdb goes unchecked. CDR3 length equals 15 residues. Germline V gives CDR1 SEHNR, CDR2 FQNEAQ (reference sequence).

V is TRBV6-2 or TRBV6-3 and J is TRBJ2-1; without DNA, the TCRdb call of TRBD2 cannot be checked. The CDR3 contains 17 residues. Germline values: CDR1 MNHEY, CDR2 SVGEGT. This CDR3 reads CASSYPWWRAGYNEQFF.

This chain connects TRBV4-3 to TRBJ1-2. In germline, CDR1 is LGHNA, CDR2 YSLEER. This CDR3 has 15 residues. The CDR3 sequence is CASSQDPGEGYGYTF.

The chain links TRBV7-9 to TRBJ2-1; as DNA is missing, the TRBD2 call by TCRdb cannot be tested. This CDR3 has 16 residues. Germline V CDR1 and CDR2: SEHNR, FQNEAQ (reference sequence). The CDR3 loop is CASSLTSGGSYNEQFF.

The chain employs TRBV6-6 and TRBJ2-2; TCRdb calls TRBD1, which cannot be checked without DNA. The CDR3 covers 18 residues. CDR1 MNHNY and CDR2 SVGAGI come from the germline V gene (reference sequence). The CDR3 region is CASSYSRGVDTNTGELFF.

This chain connects TRBV7-9 to TRBJ2-5. The CDR3 spans 14 residues. Germline lookup yields CDR1 SEHNR and CDR2 FQNEAQ (reference sequence). CDR3 amino acids: CASSLAQIQETQYF.

V and J are TRBV5-1 and TRBJ2-7; TCRdb returns TRBD1, unconfirmable since there is no DNA. The germline V gene has CDR1 SGHRS and CDR2 YFSETQ. This CDR3 region has 13 residues. CDR3 in amino acids: CASSSLDQQEQYF.